This T cell receptor (beta chain) was recorded in a study of T cell responses to AZD1222 COVID-19 vaccine. Sequencing used immunoSEQ multiplex PCR; TCRdb keeps in-frame clones, though not all of them. This sample has fewer than 80,000 clones, with approximately 89% found just once. Study-wide findings and caveats: Regions 160-218 and 743-854 held dominance among vaccine-associated CD4 TCRs, which spanned spike. The number of AZD1222 recipients seropositive at baseline was only six. Mostly white British, mostly female donors; authors suggested clonal diversity may be underestimated. Two AZD1222 administrations were followed by greater Spike-specific TCR breadth and depth.

Comments on this clone: Its antigen is not identified.

The CDR3 runs 16 residues. Germline lookup yields CDR1 SGHVS and CDR2 FQNEAQ. Trimming stripped 7 bases from V and 0 bases from J, with 13 bases between. Sequencing used peripheral blood, obtained 28 days after the second dose of the MenACWY control vaccine. The TCR was taken from an adult who received the MenACWY meningococcal vaccine as a control. The chain links TRBV7-8 to TRBJ1-6; a possible D gene is TRBD1 (5 bases). CDR3 region: CASTGRQSSYNSPLHF. CDR3 nucleotides: TGTGCCAGCACCGGAAGACAGAGCTCCTATAATTCACCCCTCCACTTT.